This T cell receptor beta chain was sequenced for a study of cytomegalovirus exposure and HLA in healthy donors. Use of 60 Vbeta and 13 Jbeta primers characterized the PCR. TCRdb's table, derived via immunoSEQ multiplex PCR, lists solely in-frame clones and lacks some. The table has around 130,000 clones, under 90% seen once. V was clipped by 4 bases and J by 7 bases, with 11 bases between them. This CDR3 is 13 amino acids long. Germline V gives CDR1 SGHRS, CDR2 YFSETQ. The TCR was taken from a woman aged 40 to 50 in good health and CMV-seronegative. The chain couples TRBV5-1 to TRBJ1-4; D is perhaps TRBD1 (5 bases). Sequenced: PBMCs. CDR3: CASSRGMLEKLFF. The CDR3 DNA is TGCGCCAGCAGCAGGGGAATGCTTGAAAAACTGTTTTTT.